Below, 3 T cell receptor beta chains from the same sample are listed, as sequenced in a study of blood T cell repertoires in COVID-19. Data came from immunoSEQ multiplex PCR; TCRdb stores just in-frame clones and leaves some out. The sample gives 60,000 to 70,000 clones, 65% to 85% of which show up once; 35% to 45% is in the top ten. The sequenced sample was peripheral blood. Receptor source: a human donor in a cohort sampled during active COVID-19.

The gene calls are TRBV4-1 and TRBJ2-5, with 11 bases aligning to TRBD2. The V and J ends lost 1 base and 2 bases, in that order; junction bases with no gene match: 3. There are 16 residues in the CDR3. Germline V gene sequence: CDR1 MGHRA, CDR2 YSYEKL. In nucleotides, the CDR3 is TGCGCCAGCAGCCAAGGCACTAGCGGGGGACAAGAGACCCAGTACTTC. Its protein is CASSQGTSGGQETQYF.

The gene calls are TRBV27 and TRBJ2-2, with D unresolved. Trimming cost V 3 bases and J 0 bases, with 8 bases left between them. The CDR3 totals 15 residues. In germline, CDR1 is MNHEY, CDR2 SMNVEV (reference sequence). The CDR3, as DNA: TGTGCCAGCAGTTTGTGGCAGACGAACACCGGGGAGCTGTTTTTT. Translating it yields CASSLWQTNTGELFF.

V and J are TRBV7-2 and TRBJ2-3; the D is unclear. Germline CDR1 and CDR2: SGHTA and FQGNSA. Trimming removed 2 bases at V and 5 bases at J, with 14 bases between. The CDR3 runs 15 residues. The CDR3 loop is CASSLRSATGDTQYF. The CDR3 region has the DNA TGTGCCAGCAGCTTAAGATCTGCAACGGGAGATACGCAGTATTTT.